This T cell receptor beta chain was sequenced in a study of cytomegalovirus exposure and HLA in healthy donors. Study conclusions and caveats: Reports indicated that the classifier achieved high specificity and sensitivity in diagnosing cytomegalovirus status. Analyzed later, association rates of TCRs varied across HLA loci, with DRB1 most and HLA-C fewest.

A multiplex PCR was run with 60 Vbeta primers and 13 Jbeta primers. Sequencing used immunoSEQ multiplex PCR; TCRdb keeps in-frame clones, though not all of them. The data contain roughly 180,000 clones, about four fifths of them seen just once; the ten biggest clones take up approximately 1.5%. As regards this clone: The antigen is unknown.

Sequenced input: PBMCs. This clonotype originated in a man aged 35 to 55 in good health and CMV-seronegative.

CDR3 residues: CASSHRGGGEGETQYF. The CDR3 DNA reads TGTGCCAGCAGCCATCGAGGAGGGGGCGAGGGGGAGACCCAGTACTTC. The chain links TRBV4-2 to TRBJ2-5; possible D gene TRBD1, 7 bases. V lost 3 bases, J lost 5 bases, and 19 bases lay in between. This CDR3 comprises 16 residues. Germline V gene lookup returns CDR1 LGHNA and CDR2 YNFKEQ.